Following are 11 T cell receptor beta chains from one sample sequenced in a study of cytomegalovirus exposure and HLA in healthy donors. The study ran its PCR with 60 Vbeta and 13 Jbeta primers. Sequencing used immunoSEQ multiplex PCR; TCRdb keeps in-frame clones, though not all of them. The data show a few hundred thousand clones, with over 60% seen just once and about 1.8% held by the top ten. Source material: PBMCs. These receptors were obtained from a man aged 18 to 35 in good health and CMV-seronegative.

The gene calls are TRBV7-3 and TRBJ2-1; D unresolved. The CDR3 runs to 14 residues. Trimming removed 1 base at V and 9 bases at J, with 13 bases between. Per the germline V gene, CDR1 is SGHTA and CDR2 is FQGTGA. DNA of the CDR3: TGTGCCAGCAGCTTAAGCGGTAAGAGTAGTGAGCAGTTCTTC. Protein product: CASSLSGKSSEQFF. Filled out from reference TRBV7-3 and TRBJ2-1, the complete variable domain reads GAGVSQTPSNKVTEKGKYVELRCDPISGHTALYWYRQSLGQGPEFLIYFQGTGAADDSGLPNDRFFAVRPEGSVSTLKIQRTERGDSAVYLCASSLSGKSSEQFFGPGTRLTVL.

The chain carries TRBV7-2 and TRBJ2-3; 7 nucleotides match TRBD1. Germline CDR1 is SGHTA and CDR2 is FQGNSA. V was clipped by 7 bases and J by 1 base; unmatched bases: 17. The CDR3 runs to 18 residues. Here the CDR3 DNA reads TGTGCCAGCATCCCTCCGGGACAGCCTTTCATAGGCACAGATACGCAGTATTTT. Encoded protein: CASIPPGQPFIGTDTQYF.

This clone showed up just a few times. This CDR3 reads CASSDGGTDYGYTF. The CDR3, as DNA: TGTGCCAGCAGCGACGGGGGGACGGACTATGGCTACACCTTC. The chain combines TRBV6-5 with TRBJ1-2; weak D call: TRBD1 (5 bases). The V gene lost 6 bases and the J gene lost 3 bases, with 14 bases spanning the gap. Germline-derived CDR1 and CDR2 are MNHEY and SVGAGI. This CDR3 is 14 amino acids long.

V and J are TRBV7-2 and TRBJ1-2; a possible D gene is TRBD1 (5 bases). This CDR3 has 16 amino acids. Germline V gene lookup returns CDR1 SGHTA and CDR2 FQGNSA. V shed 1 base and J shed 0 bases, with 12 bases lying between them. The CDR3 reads CASSLGGAGSNYGYTF. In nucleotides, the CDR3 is TGTGCCAGCAGCTTAGGAGGCGCAGGGTCTAACTATGGCTACACCTTC.

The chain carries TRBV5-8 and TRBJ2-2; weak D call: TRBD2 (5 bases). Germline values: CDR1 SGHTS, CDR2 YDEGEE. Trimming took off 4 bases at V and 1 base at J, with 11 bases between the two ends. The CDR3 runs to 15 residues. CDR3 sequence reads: CASSPGSRNTGELFF. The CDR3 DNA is TGTGCCAGCAGCCCGGGGTCAAGGAACACCGGGGAGCTGTTTTTT. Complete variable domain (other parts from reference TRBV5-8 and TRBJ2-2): EAGVTQSPTHLIKTRGQQATLRCSPISGHTSVYWYQQALGLGLQFLLWYDEGEERNRGNFPPRFSGRQFPNYSSELNVNALELEDSALYLCASSPGSRNTGELFFGEGSRLTVL.

CDR3 nucleotide sequence: TGCGCCAGCAGCCAGCAAGGACAGGGGGCATTCGCTGAAGCTTTCTTT. This sequence encodes CASSQQGQGAFAEAFF. V is TRBV4-3 and J is TRBJ1-1, with 11 bases matching TRBD1. This CDR3 comprises 16 residues. J was trimmed by 6 bases and V by 3 bases; bases with no gene match: 9. CDR1 and CDR2 (germline): LGHNA, YSLEER.

The CDR3 spells CASRQGYTGELFF. CDR3 coding DNA: TGTGCCAGCCGGCAGGGGTACACCGGGGAGCTGTTTTTT. The genes are TRBV6-6 and TRBJ2-2; D is perhaps TRBD1 (6 bases). Germline CDR1 and CDR2: MNHNY and SVGAGI (reference sequence). This CDR3 region has 13 residues. V shed 8 bases and J shed 3 bases, with 10 bases lying between them.

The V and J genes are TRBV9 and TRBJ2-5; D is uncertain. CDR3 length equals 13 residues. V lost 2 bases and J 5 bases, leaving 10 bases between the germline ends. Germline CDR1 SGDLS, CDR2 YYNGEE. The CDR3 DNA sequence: TGTGCCAGCAGCGTCGCCGTGAGGGAGACCCAGTACTTC. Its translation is CASSVAVRETQYF.

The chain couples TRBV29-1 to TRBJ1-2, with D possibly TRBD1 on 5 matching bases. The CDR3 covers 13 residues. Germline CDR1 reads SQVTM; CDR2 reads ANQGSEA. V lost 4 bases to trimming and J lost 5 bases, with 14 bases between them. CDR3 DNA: TGCAGCGTTGCCGAACCCCAGGGATATGGCTACACCTTC. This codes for CSVAEPQGYGYTF.

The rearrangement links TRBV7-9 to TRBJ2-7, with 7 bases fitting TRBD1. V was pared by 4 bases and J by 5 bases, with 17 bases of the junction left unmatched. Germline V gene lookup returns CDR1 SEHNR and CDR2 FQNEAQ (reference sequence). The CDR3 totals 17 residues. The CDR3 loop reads CASSSRDGDSSRNEQYF. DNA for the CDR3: TGTGCCAGCAGCTCACGCGACGGGGACAGTTCAAGGAACGAGCAGTACTTC.

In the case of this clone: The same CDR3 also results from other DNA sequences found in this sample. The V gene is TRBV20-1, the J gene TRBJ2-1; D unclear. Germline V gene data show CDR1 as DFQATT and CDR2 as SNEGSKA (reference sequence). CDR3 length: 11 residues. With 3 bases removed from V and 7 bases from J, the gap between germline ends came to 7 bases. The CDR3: CSARRENEQFF. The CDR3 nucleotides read TGCAGTGCTAGGCGCGAAAATGAGCAGTTCTTC.